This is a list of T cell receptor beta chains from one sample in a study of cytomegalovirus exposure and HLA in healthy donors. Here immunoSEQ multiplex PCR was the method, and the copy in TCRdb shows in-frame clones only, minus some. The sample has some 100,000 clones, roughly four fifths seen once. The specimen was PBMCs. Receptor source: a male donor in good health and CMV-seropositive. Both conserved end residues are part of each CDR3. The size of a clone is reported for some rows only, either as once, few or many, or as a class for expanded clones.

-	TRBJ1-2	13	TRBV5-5	CASSLGSTGTYTF
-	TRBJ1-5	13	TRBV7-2	CASSSYRGRPQHF
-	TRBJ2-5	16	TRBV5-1	CASSRGTSGGPGTQYF
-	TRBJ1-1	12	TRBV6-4	CASSDSGGEAFF
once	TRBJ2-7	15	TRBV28	CASSLNGLGSDEQYF
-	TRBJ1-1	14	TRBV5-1	CASSWGQENTEAFF
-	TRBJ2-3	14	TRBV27	CASSFGGLADTQYF
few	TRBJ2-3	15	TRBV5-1	CASSSSGTRGDTQYF
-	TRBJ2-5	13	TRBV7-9	CASSLYGVETQYF
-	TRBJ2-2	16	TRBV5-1	CASSPRLIANTGELFF
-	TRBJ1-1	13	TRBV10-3	CAISTGAETEAFF
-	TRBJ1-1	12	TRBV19	CATRQGNTEAFF
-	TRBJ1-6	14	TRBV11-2	CASSFGTPNSPLHF
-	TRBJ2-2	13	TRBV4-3	CASSPRTTGELFF
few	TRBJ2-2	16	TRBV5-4	CASSAGTSGLSGELFF
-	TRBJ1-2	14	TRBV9	CASSAPGQYYGYTF
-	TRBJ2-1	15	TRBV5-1	CASSGGGRWADEQFF